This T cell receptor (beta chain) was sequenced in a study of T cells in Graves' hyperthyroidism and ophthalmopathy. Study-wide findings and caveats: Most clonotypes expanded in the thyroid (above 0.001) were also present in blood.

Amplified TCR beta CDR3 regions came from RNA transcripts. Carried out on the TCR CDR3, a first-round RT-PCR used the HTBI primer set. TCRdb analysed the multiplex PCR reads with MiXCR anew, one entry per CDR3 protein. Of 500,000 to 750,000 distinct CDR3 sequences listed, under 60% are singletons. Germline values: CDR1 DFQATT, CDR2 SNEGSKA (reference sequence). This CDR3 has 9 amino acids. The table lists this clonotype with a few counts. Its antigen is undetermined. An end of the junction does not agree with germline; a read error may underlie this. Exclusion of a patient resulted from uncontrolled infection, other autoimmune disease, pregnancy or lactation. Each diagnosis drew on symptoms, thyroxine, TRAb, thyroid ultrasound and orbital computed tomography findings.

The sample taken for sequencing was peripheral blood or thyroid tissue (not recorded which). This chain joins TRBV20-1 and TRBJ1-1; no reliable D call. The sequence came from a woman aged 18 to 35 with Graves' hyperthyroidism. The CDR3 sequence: CSARQDRKF. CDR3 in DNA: TGCAGTGCTAGACAGGACCGCAAGTTT.